What follows are 26 T cell receptor beta chains derived from one specimen sequenced in a study of TIL therapy for anti-PD-1-resistant metastatic lung cancer. Sequencing used immunoSEQ v3. Sequencing was performed with immunoSEQ multiplex PCR; in TCRdb, only in-frame clones are kept and a portion is missing. The sample includes just over 20,000 clones, 60% to 85% seen only once; the top ten take roughly 7.3%. Documented time point: pre-treatment sample, taken before nivolumab and TIL therapy. Sequenced material: blood, taken at baseline. The receptors come from a person aged 30 to 80 with non-small cell lung cancer.

The chain employs TRBV11-2 and TRBJ2-3; D not resolved. This CDR3 is built from 14 residues. Trimming removed 5 bases at V and 0 bases at J, with 9 bases between. Germline CDR1 is SGHAT and CDR2 is FQNNGV. The CDR3 loop reads CASSNLDSTDTQYF. For the CDR3, the DNA is TGTGCCAGCAGCAATCTCGACAGCACAGATACGCAGTATTTT.

In DNA, the CDR3 is TGTGCCAGTGAATACCGGGCCTCCAAGGCAGATACGCAGTATTTT. Residues: CASEYRASKADTQYF. The chain couples TRBV19 to TRBJ2-3; D is undetermined. This CDR3 region has 15 residues. The V and J ends lost 8 bases and 4 bases respectively, with 19 bases between them. Per germline, CDR1 LNHDA and CDR2 SQIVND (reference sequence).

The rearrangement links TRBV10-1 to TRBJ2-1, with 8 bases matching TRBD1. There are 13 residues in the CDR3. Looked up from germline, CDR1 is WNHNN and CDR2 is SYGVQD (reference sequence). V lost 4 bases and J lost 8; bases outside the gene matches: 4. CDR3 sequence reads: CASSGQGADEQFF. The CDR3 coding sequence is TGCGCCAGCAGTGGGCAGGGGGCCGATGAGCAGTTCTTC.

The CDR3 loop is CASSLAGGAGTQYF. The CDR3 region has the DNA TGTGCCAGCAGCTTGGCTGGGGGCGCGGGTACGCAGTATTTT. The genes are TRBV5-6 and TRBJ2-3, with D perhaps TRBD1 (6 bases). Germline V CDR1 and CDR2: SGHDT, YYEEEE. CDR3 length equals 14 residues. Trimming pared 0 bases from V and 8 bases from J, leaving 13 bases between.

This chain connects TRBV10-3 to TRBJ2-2; D is possibly TRBD2 (5 bases). V lost 8 bases, J lost 5 bases, and 12 bases lay in between. This CDR3 is 13 amino acids long. Germline values: CDR1 ENHRY, CDR2 SYGVKD. CDR3 region: CAIRPSPTGELFF. In DNA form, the CDR3 reads TGTGCCATCCGACCTAGCCCGACCGGGGAGCTGTTTTTT.

This chain connects TRBV10-2 to TRBJ2-7, with D possibly called TRBD1 or TRBD2 (6 bases each). Germline values: CDR1 WSHSY, CDR2 SAAADI. The CDR3 has 13 amino acids. Deletions cut 2 bases from V and 4 bases from J, with 9 bases between. The CDR3 is CASSETGAYEQYF. CDR3 DNA: TGCGCCAGCAGTGAGACGGGGGCGTACGAGCAGTACTTC.

The chain is built from TRBV19 and TRBJ1-4; no firm D call. The CDR3 length is 15 residues. Germline V CDR1 and CDR2: LNHDA, SQIVND (reference sequence). V lost 1 base and J lost 3, with 9 bases in between. The CDR3 DNA reads as TGTGCCAGTAGTATAGGCGACAACCCTAATGAAAAACTGTTTTTT. Its protein is CASSIGDNPNEKLFF.

The chain employs TRBV5-4 and TRBJ2-2; TRBD1 aligns across 10 bases. The V segment lost 2 bases and the J segment 3 bases; nucleotides outside the gene matches: 4. Germline loops: CDR1 SGHNT, CDR2 YYREEE (reference sequence). This CDR3 is 16 amino acids long. This CDR3 reads CASSFGDRGYTGELFF. DNA for the CDR3: TGTGCCAGCAGCTTCGGGGACAGGGGATACACCGGGGAGCTGTTTTTT.

The chain carries TRBV25-1 and TRBJ1-1; TRBD1 matches at 10 bases. The ends lost 6 bases at V and 3 bases at J; junction bases unmatched: 7. The CDR3 extends over 15 amino acids. Germline CDR1 MGHDK, CDR2 SYGVNS. In DNA form, the CDR3 reads TGTGCCAGCAGGGGACAGGGGTCCCATGACACTGAAGCTTTCTTT. Its protein is CASRGQGSHDTEAFF.

The V call is TRBV9, the J call TRBJ1-3; D is undetermined. Germline V gene lookup returns CDR1 SGDLS and CDR2 YYNGEE. The CDR3 extends over 14 amino acids. The V gene lost 1 base and the J gene lost 0 bases, with 5 bases spanning the gap. The CDR3 nucleotides are TGTGCCAGCAGCGTATCAGTCTCTGGAAACACCATATATTTT. Protein product: CASSVSVSGNTIYF. Filled out from reference TRBV9 and TRBJ1-3, the complete variable domain reads DSGVTQTPKHLITATGQRVTLRCSPRSGDLSVYWYQQSLDQGLQFLIQYYNGEERAKGNILERFSAQQFPDLHSELNLSSLELGDSALYFCASSVSVSGNTIYFGEGSWLTVV.

The V gene is TRBV6-6, the J gene TRBJ2-7, with TRBD1 matching over 10 bases. Germline CDR1 MNHNY, CDR2 SVGAGI (reference sequence). The CDR3 has 15 residues. After removal of 1 base from V and 7 bases from J, the junction contained 7 bases not matched to a gene. As DNA, the CDR3 is TGTGCCAGCAGTTACTTCGGGACAGGGGTGGGAGAGCAGTACTTC. Amino acid sequence: CASSYFGTGVGEQYF.

The genes are TRBV5-6 and TRBJ1-3; D is ambiguous. Germline CDR1 is SGHDT and CDR2 is YYEEEE. This CDR3 is built from 15 residues. Trimming cost V 0 bases and J 0 bases, with 7 bases left between them. The CDR3 protein is CASSLEVSSGNTIYF. The CDR3 DNA sequence: TGTGCCAGCAGCTTGGAGGTCAGCTCTGGAAACACCATATATTTT.

The chain links TRBV10-3 to TRBJ2-5, with TRBD2 matching 13 bases. Gene TRBJ2-7 matches the end of the DNA better, so the J call may be wrong. Germline CDR1 and CDR2: ENHRY and SYGVKD. This CDR3 has 13 residues. This CDR3 is CAITGLAGDEQYF. The CDR3 DNA reads as TGTGCCATCACAGGACTAGCGGGAGACGAGCAGTACTTC.

The V and J genes are TRBV19 and TRBJ2-7, with D possibly being TRBD2 (7 bases). The V end was cut by 6 bases, the J end by 2 bases, with 8 bases between. The CDR3 runs to 12 residues. CDR1 is LNHDA, CDR2 SQIVND, per germline (reference sequence). The CDR3 loop reads CASRGGPYEQYF. Here the CDR3 DNA reads TGTGCCAGTAGGGGGGGGCCCTACGAGCAGTACTTC.

The V and J genes are TRBV27 and TRBJ2-7, with 7 nucleotides matching TRBD2. The trim removed 6 bases at V and 0 bases at J, leaving 11 bases unmatched. Germline loops: CDR1 MNHEY, CDR2 SMNVEV (reference sequence). This CDR3 has 16 residues. The CDR3 coding sequence is TGTGCCAGCAGACTGACGAGCGGGGTAGCCTCCTACGAGCAGTACTTC. Translation gives CASRLTSGVASYEQYF.

This clone was observed a few times. V and J are TRBV19 and TRBJ2-1, with D uncertain. With 1 base removed from V and 4 bases from J, the gap between germline ends came to 5 bases. The length of the CDR3 is 13 residues. Germline loops: CDR1 LNHDA, CDR2 SQIVND (reference sequence). CDR3 amino acids: CASSIALYNEQFF. In nucleotides, the CDR3 is TGTGCCAGTAGTATAGCACTATACAATGAGCAGTTCTTC.

This chain connects TRBV19 to TRBJ1-5; no reliable D call. The CDR3 has 15 amino acids. CDR1 is LNHDA, CDR2 SQIVND, per germline (reference sequence). The V and J ends lost 0 bases and 4 bases respectively, with 10 bases between them. CDR3 DNA sequence: TGTGCCAGTAGTATAGATCAATGGGGAAATCAGCCCCAGCATTTT. Its protein product is CASSIDQWGNQPQHF.

The V gene is TRBV5-4, the J gene TRBJ2-5; no reliable D call. Germline lookup yields CDR1 SGHNT and CDR2 YYREEE (reference sequence). V was shortened by 1 base and J by 5 bases, with 9 bases between the two germline ends. The CDR3 extends over 13 amino acids. CDR3 region: CASSLKGLETQYF. In DNA, the CDR3 is TGTGCCAGCAGCTTGAAGGGTTTGGAGACCCAGTACTTC.

The gene calls are TRBV9 and TRBJ2-1, with 11 bases lining up with TRBD1. The CDR3 spans 17 residues. V was clipped by 5 bases and J by 7 bases; unmatched bases: 14. Germline V gene sequence: CDR1 SGDLS, CDR2 YYNGEE. The CDR3 DNA is TGTGCCAGCAGTATACCACGGACAGGGGGCGATGTTAATGAGCAGTTCTTC. It is translated as CASSIPRTGGDVNEQFF.

J is TRBJ1-4 and V is TRBV5-6; possibly TRBD1 for D (6 bases). CDR3 size: 16 residues. V was trimmed by 4 bases and J by 0 bases, leaving 13 bases between them. CDR1 SGHDT and CDR2 YYEEEE come from the germline V gene. Here the CDR3 reads CASSPGVAPTNEKLFF. DNA for the CDR3: TGTGCCAGCAGCCCAGGGGTGGCCCCAACTAATGAAAAACTGTTTTTT.

The chain joins TRBV5-1 to TRBJ2-1; 15 bases are a match to TRBD2. The ends lost 4 bases at V and 6 bases at J; junction bases unmatched: 8. Germline lookup yields CDR1 SGHRS and CDR2 YFSETQ. CDR3 length: 17 residues. The CDR3 spells CASSPGLAGGYANEQFF. The CDR3 DNA reads TGCGCCAGCAGCCCGGGACTAGCGGGAGGATATGCCAATGAGCAGTTCTTC.

This clone turned up a few times. V is TRBV5-1 and J is TRBJ1-1, with D tentatively TRBD1 (5 bases). The germline V and J ends were trimmed by 4 bases and 4 bases, with 20 bases remaining between them. The CDR3 length is 16 residues. From germline, CDR1 is SGHRS and CDR2 YFSETQ. The CDR3 DNA reads as TGCGCCAGCAGCCCGGATATATCGGGGGTGGGCACTGAAGCTTTCTTT. This gives the protein CASSPDISGVGTEAFF.

This sequence joins TRBV4-2 and TRBJ2-1; TRBD1 matches 7 bases. The CDR3 extends over 15 amino acids. Trimming removed 0 bases from V and 7 bases from J; junction bases left unmatched: 6. Germline V gene lookup returns CDR1 LGHNA and CDR2 YNFKEQ. The DNA of the CDR3 is TGTGCCAGCAGCCAAGATCCCACCAGGGGGAATGAGCAGTTCTTC. This encodes CASSQDPTRGNEQFF.

The V call is TRBV5-1, the J call TRBJ2-7, with a possible D match to TRBD2 (6 bases). CDR1 is SGHRS, CDR2 YFSETQ, per germline. There are 14 residues in the CDR3. Trimming removed 0 bases at V and 5 bases at J, with 12 bases between. CDR3 region: CASSLEGREDEQYF. The CDR3 DNA sequence: TGCGCCAGCAGCTTGGAAGGCAGGGAGGACGAGCAGTACTTC.

This chain links TRBV27 with TRBJ1-1; TRBD1 is a possible D gene (5 bases). Trimming removed 8 bases at V and 6 bases at J, with 16 bases between. Germline V lookup: CDR1 MNHEY, CDR2 SMNVEV (reference sequence). The CDR3 is 13 residues long. This CDR3 is CASRRGGAPEAFF. The DNA of the CDR3 is TGTGCCAGCCGCCGGGGGGGAGCCCCTGAAGCTTTCTTT.

This clone came up a few times. This chain links TRBV7-6 with TRBJ2-1; D unresolved. The germline V gene encodes CDR1 SGHVS and CDR2 FNYEAQ. This CDR3 is built from 12 residues. Trimming pared 2 bases from V and 5 bases from J, leaving 4 bases between. CDR3 amino acids: CASSLRNNEQFF. The CDR3 nucleotides are TGTGCCAGCAGCTTAAGAAACAATGAGCAGTTCTTC.